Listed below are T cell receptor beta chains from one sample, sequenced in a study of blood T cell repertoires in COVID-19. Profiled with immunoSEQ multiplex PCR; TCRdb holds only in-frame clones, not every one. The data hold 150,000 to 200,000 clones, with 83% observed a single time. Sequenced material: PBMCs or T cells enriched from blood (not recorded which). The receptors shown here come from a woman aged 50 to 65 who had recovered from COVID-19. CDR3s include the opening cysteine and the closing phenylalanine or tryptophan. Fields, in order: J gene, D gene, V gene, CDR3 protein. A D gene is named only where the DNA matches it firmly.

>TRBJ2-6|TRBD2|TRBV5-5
CASSLTRGGLSGANVLTF
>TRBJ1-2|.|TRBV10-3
CAISESSSPNYGYTF
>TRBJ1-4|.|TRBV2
CASSEYQGRGSGTNEKLFF
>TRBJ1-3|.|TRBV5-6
CASSFRVAGNTIYF
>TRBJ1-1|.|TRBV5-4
CASTSTGNTEAFF
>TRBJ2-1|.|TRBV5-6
CASSIGLAYEQFF
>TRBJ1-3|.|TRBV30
CAWERRKSGNTIYF
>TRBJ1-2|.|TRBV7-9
CASSLEARNYGYTF
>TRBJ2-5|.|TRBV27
CASSLQTQETQYF
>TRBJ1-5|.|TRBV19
CASMSRTDSNQPQHF
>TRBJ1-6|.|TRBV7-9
CASSLEGGGDSPLHF
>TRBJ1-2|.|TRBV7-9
CASSALAGHLYGYTF
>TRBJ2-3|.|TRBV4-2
CASSQDLGGVGTDTQYF
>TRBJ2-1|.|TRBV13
CASNTQGYTNEQFF